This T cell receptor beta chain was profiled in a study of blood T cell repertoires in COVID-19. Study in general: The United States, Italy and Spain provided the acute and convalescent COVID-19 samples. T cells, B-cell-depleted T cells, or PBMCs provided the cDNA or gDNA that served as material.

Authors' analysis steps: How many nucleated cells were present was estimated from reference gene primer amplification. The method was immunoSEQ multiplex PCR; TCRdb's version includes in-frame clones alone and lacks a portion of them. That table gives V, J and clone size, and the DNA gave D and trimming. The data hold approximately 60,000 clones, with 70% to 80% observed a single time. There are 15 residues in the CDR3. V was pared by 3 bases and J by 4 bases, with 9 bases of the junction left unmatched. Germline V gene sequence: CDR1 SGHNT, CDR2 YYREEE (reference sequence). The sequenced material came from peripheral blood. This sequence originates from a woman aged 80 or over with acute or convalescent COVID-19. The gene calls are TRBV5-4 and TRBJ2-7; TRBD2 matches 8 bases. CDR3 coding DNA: TGTGCCAGCAGCTCAGGACCAGCGGGAGCGTACGAGCAGTACTTC. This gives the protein CASSSGPAGAYEQYF.